Below are 32 T cell receptor beta chains sequenced from a single sample in a study of shared T cell receptors in the human thymus. The repertoire was sequenced with immunoSEQ multiplex PCR; TCRdb's copy has only in-frame clones and lacks some. The table records some 700,000 clones, approximately 88% of them present only once. These data also formed part of another study, on human thymus T cells.

The sequenced material came from thymocytes. These receptors were taken from a boy under two years old with a congenital heart defect.

The chain carries TRBV13 and TRBJ2-7; TRBD2 aligns across 7 bases. Trimming cost V 5 bases and J 2 bases; bases outside gene matches: 6. The germline CDR1 and CDR2 sequences are PRHDT and FYEKMQ (reference sequence). CDR3 length equals 14 residues. The CDR3 loop reads CASSEVGRAYEQYF. CDR3 DNA: TGTGCCAGCAGCGAGGTAGGGAGGGCCTACGAGCAGTACTTC.

The CDR3 nucleotides are TGTGCCAGCAGCCCCGAACCGGGTGACTACACCGGGGAGCTGTTTTTT. Its protein is CASSPEPGDYTGELFF. The V call is TRBV5-4, the J call TRBJ2-2; D is ambiguous. CDR3 length equals 16 residues. Trimming removed 4 bases at V and 3 bases at J, with 16 bases between. From germline, CDR1 is SGHNT and CDR2 YYREEE (reference sequence).

V gene TRBV6-1 combines with J gene TRBJ2-7, with TRBD2 matching over 8 bases. In germline, CDR1 is MNHNS, CDR2 SASEGT. Trimming removed 1 base from V and 5 bases from J; junction bases left unmatched: 13. The CDR3 sequence is 17 residues long. As DNA, the CDR3 is TGTGCCAGCAGTGAAGGCGTCTCGCGGGAGGAAACCCACGAGCAGTACTTC. Amino acids: CASSEGVSREETHEQYF.

This chain uses TRBV7-2 with TRBJ2-7, with TRBD1 matching over 9 bases. Looked up from germline, CDR1 is SGHTA and CDR2 is FQGNSA. The CDR3 is 15 amino acids. J was trimmed by 0 bases and V by 4 bases; bases with no gene match: 4. The CDR3 loop is CASSSRQGGSYEQYF. The CDR3 bases are TGTGCCAGCAGCTCCCGACAGGGGGGCTCCTACGAGCAGTACTTC.

The V and J genes are TRBV2 and TRBJ2-3, with 9 positions matching TRBD2. Germline assignment: CDR1 SNHLY and CDR2 FYNNEI. The CDR3 runs to 19 residues. J gave up 4 bases and V 0 bases, and 14 bases lay outside the gene matches. CDR3 nucleotides: TGTGCCAGCAGTGAAGCGGGACTAGCCCTAGAGAGGGGGGCAGATACGCAGTATTTT. This codes for CASSEAGLALERGADTQYF.

The rearrangement uses TRBV20-1 and TRBJ1-1, with a weak D call TRBD1 (5 bases). CDR1 DFQATT and CDR2 SNEGSKA come from the germline V gene (reference sequence). This CDR3 has 11 residues. V gave up 1 base and J gave up 11 bases, with 11 bases separating them. CDR3 sequence: CSARGGLGAFF. In DNA form, the CDR3 reads TGCAGTGCTAGAGGGGGCTTAGGGGCTTTCTTT.

The chain recombines TRBV11-3 with TRBJ2-7, with D possibly matching TRBD2 (6 bases). Trimming stripped 5 bases from V and 6 bases from J, with 17 bases between. CDR3 length equals 14 residues. Germline V gene lookup returns CDR1 SGHNT and CDR2 YENEEA. The CDR3 here is CASSPRAGSGEQYF. Here the CDR3 DNA reads TGTGCCAGCAGCCCCAGGGCGGGGAGCGGCGAGCAGTACTTC.

This chain uses TRBV7-9 with TRBJ1-1; D is unclear. CDR3 size: 13 residues. Trimming took 2 bases from V and 5 from J, leaving 9 bases between them. Germline V CDR1 and CDR2: SEHNR, FQNEAQ (reference sequence). The CDR3 protein is CASSLPLGTEAFF. CDR3 coding DNA: TGTGCCAGCAGCTTACCCCTCGGTACTGAAGCTTTCTTT.

This chain uses TRBV5-6 with TRBJ2-3; TRBD2 matches at 9 bases. The CDR3 spans 19 residues. Germline V CDR1 and CDR2: SGHDT, YYEEEE. V lost 2 bases, J lost 0 bases, and 13 bases stayed unmatched. CDR3 protein: CASSFNPGVAGASTDTQYF. Written as DNA, the CDR3 is TGTGCCAGCAGCTTTAACCCGGGGGTAGCGGGAGCGAGCACAGATACGCAGTATTTT.

The chain recombines TRBV15 with TRBJ1-1; TRBD1 aligns across 8 bases. The CDR3 loop spans 17 amino acids. Germline CDR1 LNHNV, CDR2 YYDKDF (reference sequence). V lost 0 bases to trimming and J lost 2 bases; unmatched junction nucleotides: 8. CDR3 sequence reads: CATSRDRGPPLNTEAFF. CDR3 sequence (DNA): TGTGCCACCAGCAGAGACAGGGGGCCTCCTCTTAACACTGAAGCTTTCTTT.

This sequence joins TRBV28 and TRBJ1-2; 9 positions agree with TRBD1. The CDR3 length is 14 residues. V was pared by 6 bases and J by 6 bases, with 8 bases of the junction left unmatched. Per germline, CDR1 MDHEN and CDR2 SYDVKM. CDR3 DNA sequence: TGTGCCAGCAGCTCCCGGGACAGGGAGGATGGCTACACCTTC. It specifies CASSSRDREDGYTF.

CDR3 in amino acids: CASSQRTGINEQYF. DNA of the CDR3: TGTGCCAGTAGCCAGCGGACAGGAATCAACGAGCAGTACTTC. V and J are TRBV19 and TRBJ2-7; 7 bases fit TRBD1. V lost 6 bases, J lost 5 bases, and 10 bases stayed unmatched. The CDR3 covers 14 residues. In germline, CDR1 is LNHDA, CDR2 SQIVND (reference sequence). The full variable domain, in which reference TRBV19 and TRBJ2-7 provide the parts outside the CDR3, is DGGITQSPKYLFRKEGQNVTLSCEQNLNHDAMYWYRQDPGQGLRLIYYSQIVNDFQKGDIAEGYSVSREKKESFPLTVTSAQKNPTAFYLCASSQRTGINEQYFGPGTRLTVT.

CDR3 amino acids: CASSPGRESYEQYF. The CDR3 DNA follows: TGTGCCAGCTCACCGGGCCGCGAATCCTACGAGCAGTACTTC. This rearrangement joins TRBV18 to TRBJ2-7; D is ambiguous. The ends were cut back, 3 bases at V and 1 base at J, with 10 bases in the middle. The CDR3 is 14 residues long. Germline CDR1 reads KGHSH; CDR2 reads LQKENI.

The V call is TRBV11-3, the J call TRBJ2-1; 11 positions match TRBD2. Germline CDR1 is SGHNT and CDR2 is YENEEA. V was clipped by 5 bases and J by 9 bases; unmatched bases: 12. This CDR3 is built from 16 residues. DNA of the CDR3: TGTGCCAGCAGCCCCCCGACTAGCGGGATAAAGGGTGAGCAGTTCTTC. As protein: CASSPPTSGIKGEQFF.

The genes are TRBV4-2 and TRBJ2-5; 8 positions agree with TRBD2. The germline V gene encodes CDR1 LGHNA and CDR2 YNFKEQ. The length of the CDR3 is 16 residues. Unmatched junction bases numbered 10, after V lost 0 bases and J lost 7 bases. CDR3 DNA: TGTGCCAGCAGCCAAGATTACAGCGGGAGAAAGGGGACCCAGTACTTC. Its translation is CASSQDYSGRKGTQYF.

The genes are TRBV15 and TRBJ2-1, with 9 nucleotides matching TRBD2. V trimming: 5 bases; J trimming: 4 bases; junction bases outside the gene matches: 3. Germline V gives CDR1 LNHNV, CDR2 YYDKDF (reference sequence). The CDR3 runs 14 residues. In DNA, the CDR3 is TGTGCCACCAGCCCGCTAGCGGGGTACAATGAGCAGTTCTTC. Translating it yields CATSPLAGYNEQFF.

J is TRBJ2-2 and V is TRBV5-6, with a tentative D call TRBD2 (6 bases). CDR3 length: 15 residues. The V end was cut by 6 bases, the J end by 5 bases, with 17 bases between. The germline V gene has CDR1 SGHDT and CDR2 YYEEEE. Written as DNA, the CDR3 is TGTGCCAGCACCGCCTTCGGCCGGGGGACCGGGGAGCTGTTTTTT. It translates to CASTAFGRGTGELFF.

CDR3 loop: CASRERDRGLAGVHGELFF. The CDR3 nucleotides are TGCGCCAGCAGGGAGCGGGACAGGGGACTAGCGGGAGTGCACGGGGAGCTGTTTTTT. V and J are TRBV4-3 and TRBJ2-2; the match to TRBD2 covers 14 bases. V lost 6 bases to trimming and J lost 7 bases; unmatched junction nucleotides: 16. The germline gives CDR1 LGHNA, CDR2 YSLEER. This CDR3 contains 19 residues.

V usage is TRBV7-2 and J usage is TRBJ2-3; D is possibly TRBD2 (6 bases). CDR1 SGHTA and CDR2 FQGNSA come from the germline V gene. CDR3 length: 14 residues. Trimming shortened V by 3 bases and J by 4 bases, and 11 bases separated the two germline ends. The CDR3 DNA follows: TGTGCCAGCAGCTTGCCGGGAGTGCCAGATACGCAGTATTTT. Encoded protein: CASSLPGVPDTQYF.

This chain links TRBV19 with TRBJ2-7; D is perhaps TRBD1 (5 bases). The CDR3 has 13 amino acids. Germline values: CDR1 LNHDA, CDR2 SQIVND (reference sequence). Deletions cut 7 bases from V and 4 bases from J, with 14 bases between. CDR3 region: CASKAKGCYEQYF. Written as DNA, the CDR3 is TGTGCCAGTAAGGCCAAGGGGTGTTACGAGCAGTACTTC.

The V call is TRBV28, the J call TRBJ2-7; D unclear. CDR1 and CDR2 (germline): MDHEN, SYDVKM. Trimming stripped 3 bases from V and 8 bases from J, with 14 bases between. The CDR3 sequence is 13 residues long. The CDR3 reads CASSLTGPTQQYF. The CDR3 coding sequence is TGTGCCAGCAGTTTGACGGGTCCTACGCAGCAGTACTTC. Full variable domain (missing parts from reference TRBV28 and TRBJ2-7): DVKVTQSSRYLVKRTGEKVFLECVQDMDHENMFWYRQDPGLGLRLIYFSYDVKMKEKGDIPEGYSVSREKKERFSLILESASTNQTSMYLCASSLTGPTQQYFGPGTRLTVT.

This clone was found once. The chain is built from TRBV4-1 and TRBJ1-5; D is perhaps TRBD1 (6 bases). Germline V gene lookup returns CDR1 MGHRA and CDR2 YSYEKL. Trimming pared 0 bases from V and 7 bases from J, leaving 10 bases between. The CDR3 covers 14 residues. The DNA for the CDR3 is TGCGCCAGCAGCCAAGAGGGGGCACGGCAGCCCCAGCATTTT. Translation gives CASSQEGARQPQHF.

The chain uses TRBV7-2 and TRBJ1-5; no clear D. Germline CDR1 reads SGHTA; CDR2 reads FQGNSA. The V and J ends lost 2 bases and 9 bases respectively, with 29 bases between them. The CDR3 extends over 19 amino acids. This CDR3 is CASSLSPPAGGRASWPQHF. CDR3 sequence (DNA): TGTGCCAGCAGCTTATCTCCTCCGGCGGGCGGTAGGGCGTCATGGCCCCAGCATTTT.

The genes are TRBV27 and TRBJ1-2, with 8 bases identical to TRBD1. Germline trimming cut 3 bases from V and 4 bases from J; bases unmatched to any gene: 16. The CDR3 runs 18 residues. CDR1 and CDR2 from the germline V gene are MNHEY and SMNVEV (reference sequence). The CDR3 bases are TGTGCCAGCAGTTTTAGAGGAGGGGACAGGTGGGGGGCCTATGGCTACACCTTC. Its translation: CASSFRGGDRWGAYGYTF.

This sequence joins TRBV6-1 and TRBJ1-1; TRBD1 matches 8 bases. Germline CDR1 reads MNHNS; CDR2 reads SASEGT. Unmatched junction bases numbered 6, after V lost 2 bases and J lost 4 bases. The CDR3 totals 15 residues. The CDR3 protein is CASSEQGARGTEAFF. As DNA, the CDR3 is TGTGCCAGCAGTGAACAGGGGGCCCGAGGCACTGAAGCTTTCTTT.

J is TRBJ2-1 and V is TRBV5-4; 7 bases align to TRBD2. The CDR3 totals 15 residues. Germline lookup yields CDR1 SGHNT and CDR2 YYREEE (reference sequence). V lost 3 bases, J lost 0 bases, and 3 bases stayed unmatched. CDR3 coding DNA: TGTGCCAGCAGCTGGCGACTAGCCTCCTACAATGAGCAGTTCTTC. Translation: CASSWRLASYNEQFF.

The chain links TRBV19 to TRBJ1-3; 7 nucleotides match TRBD1. In germline, CDR1 is LNHDA, CDR2 SQIVND (reference sequence). V dropped 9 bases and J dropped 2; count of bases not matched to a gene: 4. This CDR3 is 13 amino acids long. CDR3: CASPGTAGNTIYF. The CDR3 region has the DNA TGTGCCAGCCCCGGGACAGCTGGAAACACCATATATTTT.

DNA for the CDR3: TGTGCCTGGACAGTGCGGGAGGGCCCGATCAGAGATACGCAGTATTTT. Protein sequence: CAWTVREGPIRDTQYF. The genes are TRBV30 and TRBJ2-3; 9 bases agree with TRBD2. The CDR3 is 16 amino acids. Germline trimming cut 4 bases from V and 5 bases from J; bases unmatched to any gene: 13. Germline CDR1 reads GTSNPN; CDR2 reads SVGIG (reference sequence).

V usage is TRBV27 and J usage is TRBJ1-1; D gene unclear. V was trimmed by 5 bases and J by 0 bases, leaving 7 bases between them. This CDR3 has 13 residues. CDR1 MNHEY and CDR2 SMNVEV come from the germline V gene (reference sequence). The CDR3: CASSAAMNTEAFF. DNA for the CDR3: TGTGCCAGCAGTGCAGCGATGAACACTGAAGCTTTCTTT.

The rearrangement joins TRBV5-8 to TRBJ1-2; D is uncertain. The CDR3 has 12 residues. CDR1 SGHTS and CDR2 YDEGEE come from the germline V gene. The ends were cut back, 4 bases at V and 6 bases at J, with 10 bases in the middle. The CDR3 here is CASSEASDGYTF. As DNA, the CDR3 is TGTGCCAGCAGCGAGGCCTCGGATGGCTACACCTTC. Together with reference TRBV5-8 and TRBJ1-2, the CDR3 gives the full variable domain: EAGVTQSPTHLIKTRGQQATLRCSPISGHTSVYWYQQALGLGLQFLLWYDEGEERNRGNFPPRFSGRQFPNYSSELNVNALELEDSALYLCASSEASDGYTFGSGTRLTVV.

This clone was seen a handful of times. The gene calls are TRBV5-1 and TRBJ1-2, with 7 bases matching TRBD1. The CDR3 is 15 residues long. The V segment lost 2 bases and the J segment 4 bases; nucleotides outside the gene matches: 8. In germline, CDR1 is SGHRS, CDR2 YFSETQ. Here the CDR3 reads CASSFGQEPVYGYTF. For the CDR3, the DNA is TGCGCCAGCAGCTTTGGACAGGAGCCAGTCTATGGCTACACCTTC. The complete variable domain, with remaining parts taken from reference TRBV5-1 and TRBJ1-2, reads KAGVTQTPRYLIKTRGQQVTLSCSPISGHRSVSWYQQTPGQGLQFLFEYFSETQRNKGNFPGRFSGRQFSNSRSEMNVSTLELGDSALYLCASSFGQEPVYGYTFGSGTRLTVV.

The genes are TRBV2 and TRBJ1-3; TRBD1 matches 8 bases. The CDR3 runs to 19 residues. Looked up from germline, CDR1 is SNHLY and CDR2 is FYNNEI. The ends lost 5 bases at V and 2 bases at J; junction bases unmatched: 17. The CDR3 region is CASSLEDLPVQGAGNTIYF. CDR3 DNA sequence: TGTGCCAGCAGTCTAGAGGACCTCCCGGTACAGGGGGCTGGAAACACCATATATTTT.